The TCR beta chain described here comes from a study of control samples from healthy donors and cancer patients. The V gene's germline CDR1 is SGHTA and CDR2 FQGNSA. V lost 6 bases and J lost 5; bases outside the gene matches: 6. This CDR3 region has 13 residues. Method: immunoSEQ multiplex PCR; TCRdb's copy keeps in-frame clones and lacks some. The top ten hold about 7.1% of the sample, which has about 140,000 clones, about 90% seen once. V is TRBV7-2 and J is TRBJ1-2, with 7 positions matching TRBD1. This sequence was found in a man aged 18 to 30 in good health. Sequencing was done on a sample of blood. The CDR3 reads CASREDRAYGYTF. DNA of the CDR3: TGTGCCAGCAGAGAAGACAGGGCATATGGCTACACCTTC.